This TCR beta chain was profiled in a study of technical replicates of blood from a handful of donors (dated 2017 in TCRdb). This clone is medium-sized (0.01 to 0.1%) in its sample. Its antigen is still unknown. Base qualities are not recorded, but no much larger clone differs from it by a single base. Receptors were amplified or captured by the immunoSEQ multiplex PCR assay. Imported from immuneACCESS, the table was reduced by TCRdb to in-frame sequences with V and J called. These copies leave out some clones; in studies compared against another copy, an unresolved V gene accounts for under half, and the cause of the remainder is not known. The sample has approximately 51,000 clones on record, 80% to 95% of them singletons. The ten largest clones capture around 4% of the sample. Per the germline V gene, SNHLY is the CDR1 and FYNNEI is the CDR2. V is cut back by 11 bases and J by 2 bases, with 11 bases in the junction unmatched. Its CDR3 holds 15 amino acids, cysteine through phenylalanine. Of all the DNA, just the CDR3 is kept, 45 bases in frame from base 1.

Input material: PBMCs. The chain couples TRBV2 to TRBJ2-7; TRBD2 aligns with 11 central bases. This TCR derives from a human donor in good health. Some clones in this sample may be carry-over from other donors' samples. The CDR3 loop reads CASRRGTSGTYEQYF. The DNA is TGTGCCTCACGCCGGGGGACTAGCGGCACCTACGAGCAGTACTTC. Supplemented by the reference TRBV2 and TRBJ2-7 proteins around the CDR3, the complete variable domain is EPEVTQTPSHQVTQMGQEVILRCVPISNHLYFYWYRQILGQKVEFLVSFYNNEISEKSEIFDDQFSVERPDGSNFTLKIRSTKLEDSAMYFCASRRGTSGTYEQYFGPGTRLTVT.